This TCR beta chain was identified during a study of cytomegalovirus exposure and HLA in healthy donors. Trimming pared 3 bases from V and 0 bases from J, leaving 11 bases between. Germline V gene lookup returns CDR1 SEHNR and CDR2 FQNEAQ (reference sequence). The CDR3 has 16 amino acids. As regards this clone: The antigen is not known.

General study results and limits: Trimming of TCR beta V- and J-genes showed a link, identified in a later analysis, to a missense DCLRE1C variant.

A multiplex PCR was run with 60 Vbeta primers and 13 Jbeta primers. Clones were sequenced by immunoSEQ multiplex PCR, and TCRdb holds only the in-frame ones, with some missing. The sample carries roughly 140,000 clones, 82% recorded once. The specimen sequenced was PBMCs. V and J are TRBV7-9 and TRBJ1-4; D remains ambiguous. The origin of this receptor is a man younger than 40 in good health and CMV-seropositive. The CDR3 protein is CASSLVGQATNEKLFF. CDR3 sequence (DNA): TGTGCCAGCAGCTTGGTTGGCCAAGCAACTAATGAAAAACTGTTTTTT.